This TCR beta chain stems from a study of blood T cells in healthy people across ages. A sample-barcoded 5' primer and a J-beta primer mix were used in a second PCR of roughly 7 to 11 cycles. A single record per CDR3 protein comes from TCRdb applying MiXCR to the 5' RACE reads. The sample records about 640,000 distinct CDR3 sequences, around three fifths being singletons. Study-level findings and limits: Naive CD4+ cell counts and diversity both ran higher in long-lived than in aged donors. Age brought a roughly linear fall in TCR beta diversity measured per million T cells.

The germline V gene has CDR1 MNHEY and CDR2 SVGAGI. The CDR3 runs to 12 residues. Trimming left V 8 bases short and J 4 bases short, with 10 bases between. Remarks on this clonotype: Its target is not known.

Sequenced material: blood. The sequence was obtained from a man aged 55 to 70 in good health. The rearrangement links TRBV6-5 to TRBJ2-3; a weak D match, TRBD2 (5 bases). CDR3 coding DNA: TGTGCCAGCCGGGGTAGGGCAGATACGCAGTATTTT. It encodes CASRGRADTQYF.